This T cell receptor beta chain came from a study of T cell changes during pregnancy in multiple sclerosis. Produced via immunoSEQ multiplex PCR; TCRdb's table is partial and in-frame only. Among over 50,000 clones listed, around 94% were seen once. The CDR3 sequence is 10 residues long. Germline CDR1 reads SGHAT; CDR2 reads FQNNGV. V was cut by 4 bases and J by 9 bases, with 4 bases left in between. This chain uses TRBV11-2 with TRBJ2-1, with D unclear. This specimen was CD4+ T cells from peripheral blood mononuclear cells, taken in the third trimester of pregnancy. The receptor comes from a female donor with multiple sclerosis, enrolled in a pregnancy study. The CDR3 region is CASSYGEQFF. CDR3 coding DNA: TGTGCCAGCAGCTACGGTGAGCAGTTCTTC.